These T cell receptor beta chains were read from a single sample in a study of PD-L1 blockade in urothelial cancer. Libraries were prepared by immunoSEQ multiplex PCR; TCRdb keeps only in-frame clonotypes and omits some of them. The sample carries tens of thousands of clones, roughly 89% recorded once. This sample comprised PBMCs, obtained around atezolizumab (anti-PD-L1) treatment. Receptors were obtained from a man in his sixties with urothelial cancer. CDR3s include the opening cysteine and the closing phenylalanine or tryptophan. The order of the fields is V gene, clone size, J gene, D gene, CDR3 DNA, CDR3 protein. D genes are given only for firm matches. Size is stated for part of the rows, as once, few or many counts, or as a class when the clone is expanded.

v_call: TRBV5-1
clone_size: -
j_call: TRBJ2-5
d_call: -
cdr3_nt: TGCGCCAGCAGCTTGCAACGGGGAGAGACCCAGTACTTC
cdr3_aa: CASSLQRGETQYF

v_call: TRBV7-9
clone_size: -
j_call: TRBJ1-5
d_call: TRBD1
cdr3_nt: TGTGCCAGCAGCTTAGAACAGGGGGCCGGACAGCCCCAGCATTTT
cdr3_aa: CASSLEQGAGQPQHF

v_call: TRBV30
clone_size: -
j_call: TRBJ1-1
d_call: -
cdr3_nt: TGTGCCTGGAGTCAGGGACTCGTAGGCACTGAAGCTTTCTTT
cdr3_aa: CAWSQGLVGTEAFF

v_call: TRBV7-9
clone_size: -
j_call: TRBJ2-5
d_call: TRBD2
cdr3_nt: TGTGCCAGCAGCCCAACCTGGACTAGCGGGGGCTCCGAGACCCAGTACTTC
cdr3_aa: CASSPTWTSGGSETQYF

v_call: TRBV6-1
clone_size: -
j_call: TRBJ2-7
d_call: -
cdr3_nt: TGTGCCAGCAGGTCCCTAGGGGGCGAGCAGTACTTC
cdr3_aa: CASRSLGGEQYF

v_call: TRBV29-1
clone_size: -
j_call: TRBJ2-6
d_call: -
cdr3_nt: TGCAGCGTTGGGGCAGGGTCGGCTGGGGCCAACGTCCTGACTTTC
cdr3_aa: CSVGAGSAGANVLTF

v_call: TRBV11-3
clone_size: -
j_call: TRBJ2-5
d_call: -
cdr3_nt: TGTGCCAGCAGCAAGGGGGGGCCCCAAGAGACCCAGTACTTC
cdr3_aa: CASSKGGPQETQYF

v_call: TRBV5-1
clone_size: -
j_call: TRBJ2-1
d_call: -
cdr3_nt: TGCGCCAGCAGCCCCACCCCCGGGAGCCCCTACAATGAGCAGTTCTTC
cdr3_aa: CASSPTPGSPYNEQFF

v_call: TRBV4-1
clone_size: -
j_call: TRBJ1-6
d_call: -
cdr3_nt: TGCGCCAGCAGCCAAGATTCCGGGAGCTCCTATAATTCACCCCTCCACTTT
cdr3_aa: CASSQDSGSSYNSPLHF

v_call: TRBV6-6
clone_size: -
j_call: TRBJ1-1
d_call: -
cdr3_nt: TGTGCCTCGCGAGGACAGCGGATTTTGAACACTGAAGCTTTCTTT
cdr3_aa: CASRGQRILNTEAFF

v_call: TRBV7-6
clone_size: -
j_call: TRBJ2-2
d_call: TRBD2
cdr3_nt: TGTGCCAGCAGCTTAGTTGGTAGCGGGAGAGGGAGCACCGGGGAGCTGTTTTTT
cdr3_aa: CASSLVGSGRGSTGELFF

v_call: TRBV5-4
clone_size: -
j_call: TRBJ1-2
d_call: -
cdr3_nt: TGTGCCAGCAGCCAAGTCGACACTAACTATGGCTACACCTTC
cdr3_aa: CASSQVDTNYGYTF

v_call: TRBV2
clone_size: -
j_call: TRBJ1-4
d_call: -
cdr3_nt: -
cdr3_aa: CASRFGSGVEEKLFF

v_call: TRBV9
clone_size: -
j_call: TRBJ2-1
d_call: -
cdr3_nt: TGTGCCAGCAGCGTAGGAATCGACAGCTACAATGAGCAGTTCTTC
cdr3_aa: CASSVGIDSYNEQFF

v_call: TRBV28
clone_size: -
j_call: TRBJ1-2
d_call: TRBD1
cdr3_nt: TGTGCCAGCAGCTACCGGGACAGGGATGGCTACACCTTC
cdr3_aa: CASSYRDRDGYTF

v_call: TRBV7-2
clone_size: once
j_call: TRBJ2-7
d_call: -
cdr3_nt: TGTGCCAGCAGCCAGGGGCCGGGACCCCATCTCTACGAGCAGTACTTC
cdr3_aa: CASSQGPGPHLYEQYF

v_call: TRBV5-4
clone_size: -
j_call: TRBJ2-2
d_call: TRBD1
cdr3_nt: TGTGCCAGCAGCGCCGGGACAGGTGCGAACACCGGGGAGCTGTTTTTT
cdr3_aa: CASSAGTGANTGELFF